Below, 2 T cell receptor beta chains from the same sample are listed, as sequenced in a study of cytomegalovirus exposure and HLA in healthy donors. Amplification used 60 Vbeta primers and 13 Jbeta primers. Method: immunoSEQ multiplex PCR; TCRdb's copy keeps in-frame clones and lacks some. The table has approximately 300,000 clones, 80% seen once. The material sequenced was PBMCs. These receptors were collected from a girl under 10 years old in good health and CMV-seronegative.

The sample holds a few counts of this clone. The rearrangement links TRBV27 to TRBJ2-2; TRBD1 is a possible D gene (5 bases). The CDR3 is 14 amino acids. Germline values: CDR1 MNHEY, CDR2 SMNVEV (reference sequence). Trimming shortened V by 2 bases and J by 3 bases, and 7 bases separated the two germline ends. The CDR3: CASSLRQYTGELFF. The CDR3 DNA sequence: TGTGCCAGCAGTTTAAGACAGTACACCGGGGAGCTGTTTTTT.

The chain employs TRBV2 and TRBJ2-1, with 8 bases lining up with TRBD2. Losses at the gene ends were 6 bases for V and 0 bases for J; bases not matched to a gene: 4. The V gene's germline CDR1 is SNHLY and CDR2 FYNNEI. The CDR3 length is 15 residues. CDR3 region: CASSESGSSYNEQFF. CDR3 DNA sequence: TGTGCCAGCAGCGAGAGCGGGAGCTCCTACAATGAGCAGTTCTTC.